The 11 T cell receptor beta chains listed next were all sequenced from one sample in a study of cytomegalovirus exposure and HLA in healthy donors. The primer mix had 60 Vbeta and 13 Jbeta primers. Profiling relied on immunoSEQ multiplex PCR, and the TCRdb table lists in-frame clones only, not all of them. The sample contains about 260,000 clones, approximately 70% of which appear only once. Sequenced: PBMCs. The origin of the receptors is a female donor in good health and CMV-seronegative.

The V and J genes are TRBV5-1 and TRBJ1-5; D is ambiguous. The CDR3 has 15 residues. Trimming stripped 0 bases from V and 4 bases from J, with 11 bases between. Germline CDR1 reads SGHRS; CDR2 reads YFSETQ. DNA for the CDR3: TGCGCCAGCAGCTTGGGAGGCAGAACTAATCAGCCCCAGCATTTT. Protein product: CASSLGGRTNQPQHF.

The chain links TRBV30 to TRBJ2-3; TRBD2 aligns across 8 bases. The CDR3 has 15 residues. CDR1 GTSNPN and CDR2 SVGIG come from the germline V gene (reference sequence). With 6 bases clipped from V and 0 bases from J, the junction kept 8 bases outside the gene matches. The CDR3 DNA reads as TGTGCCTGTTACCTGGCTAGCGGGAGCACAGATACGCAGTATTTT. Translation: CACYLASGSTDTQYF.

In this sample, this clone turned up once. CDR3 sequence: CASRGTGTGEQYF. The CDR3 DNA reads TGTGCCAGCAGAGGGACAGGGACGGGCGAGCAGTACTTC. The chain recombines TRBV11-3 with TRBJ2-7, with 9 bases that match TRBD1. V lost 6 bases, J lost 6 bases, and 6 bases stayed unmatched. The length of the CDR3 is 13 residues. Germline CDR1 is SGHNT and CDR2 is YENEEA.

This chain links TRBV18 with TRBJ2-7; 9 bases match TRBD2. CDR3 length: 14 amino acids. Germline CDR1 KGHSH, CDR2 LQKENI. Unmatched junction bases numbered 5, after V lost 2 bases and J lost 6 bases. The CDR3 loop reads CASSPWREGREQYF. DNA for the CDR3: TGTGCCAGCTCACCATGGCGGGAGGGCCGCGAGCAGTACTTC.

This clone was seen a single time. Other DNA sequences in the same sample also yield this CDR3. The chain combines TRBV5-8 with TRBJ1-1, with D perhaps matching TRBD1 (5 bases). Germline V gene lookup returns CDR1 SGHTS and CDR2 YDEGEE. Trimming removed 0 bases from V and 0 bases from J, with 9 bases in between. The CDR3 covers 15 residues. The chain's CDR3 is CASSLVSGMNTEAFF. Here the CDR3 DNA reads TGTGCCAGCAGCTTGGTTTCAGGGATGAACACTGAAGCTTTCTTT.

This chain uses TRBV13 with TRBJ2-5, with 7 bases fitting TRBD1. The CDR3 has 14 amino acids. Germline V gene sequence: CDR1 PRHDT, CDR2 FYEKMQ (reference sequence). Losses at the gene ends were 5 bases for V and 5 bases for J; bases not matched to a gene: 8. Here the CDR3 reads CASSRGQRRETQYF. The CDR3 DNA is TGTGCCAGCAGCCGGGGACAGAGGAGGGAGACCCAGTACTTC. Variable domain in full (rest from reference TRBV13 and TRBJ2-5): AAGVIQSPRHLIKEKRETATLKCYPIPRHDTVYWYQQGPGQDPQFLISFYEKMQSDKGSIPDRFSAQQFSDYHSELNMSSLELGDSALYFCASSRGQRRETQYFGPGTRLLVL.

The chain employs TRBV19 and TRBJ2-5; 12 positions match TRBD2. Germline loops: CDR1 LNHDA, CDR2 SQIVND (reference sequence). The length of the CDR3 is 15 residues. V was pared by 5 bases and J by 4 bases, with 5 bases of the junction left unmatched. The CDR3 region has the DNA TGTGCCAGTAGTTCGACTAGCGGGAGTGGAGAGACCCAGTACTTC. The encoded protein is CASSSTSGSGETQYF.

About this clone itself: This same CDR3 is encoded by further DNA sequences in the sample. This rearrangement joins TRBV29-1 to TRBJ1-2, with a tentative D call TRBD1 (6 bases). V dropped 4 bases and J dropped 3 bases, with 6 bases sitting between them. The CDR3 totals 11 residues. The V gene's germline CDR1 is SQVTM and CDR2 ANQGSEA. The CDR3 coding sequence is TGCAGCGTTGGACAGGACTATGGCTACACCTTC. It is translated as CSVGQDYGYTF.

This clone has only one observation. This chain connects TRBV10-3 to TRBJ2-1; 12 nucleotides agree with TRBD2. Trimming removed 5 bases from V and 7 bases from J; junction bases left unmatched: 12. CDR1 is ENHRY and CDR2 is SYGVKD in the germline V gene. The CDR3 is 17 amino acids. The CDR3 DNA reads TGTGCCATCAGTCCGGGGGATCTAGCGGGAGGGAGAAATGAGCAGTTCTTC. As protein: CAISPGDLAGGRNEQFF.

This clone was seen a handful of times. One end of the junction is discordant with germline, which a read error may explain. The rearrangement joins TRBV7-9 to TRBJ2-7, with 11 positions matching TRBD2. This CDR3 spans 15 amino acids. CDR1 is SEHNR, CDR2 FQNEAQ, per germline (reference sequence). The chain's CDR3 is CSSSPISGRAGEQYF. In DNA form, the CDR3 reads TGTTCCAGCAGCCCCATTAGCGGGAGGGCTGGAGAGCAGTACTTC.

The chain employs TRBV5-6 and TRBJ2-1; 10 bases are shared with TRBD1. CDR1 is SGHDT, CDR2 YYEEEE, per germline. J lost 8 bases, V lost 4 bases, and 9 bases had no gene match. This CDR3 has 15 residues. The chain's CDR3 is CASSPRDRGIDEQFF. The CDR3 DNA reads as TGTGCCAGCAGCCCCCGGGACAGGGGAATCGATGAGCAGTTCTTC.